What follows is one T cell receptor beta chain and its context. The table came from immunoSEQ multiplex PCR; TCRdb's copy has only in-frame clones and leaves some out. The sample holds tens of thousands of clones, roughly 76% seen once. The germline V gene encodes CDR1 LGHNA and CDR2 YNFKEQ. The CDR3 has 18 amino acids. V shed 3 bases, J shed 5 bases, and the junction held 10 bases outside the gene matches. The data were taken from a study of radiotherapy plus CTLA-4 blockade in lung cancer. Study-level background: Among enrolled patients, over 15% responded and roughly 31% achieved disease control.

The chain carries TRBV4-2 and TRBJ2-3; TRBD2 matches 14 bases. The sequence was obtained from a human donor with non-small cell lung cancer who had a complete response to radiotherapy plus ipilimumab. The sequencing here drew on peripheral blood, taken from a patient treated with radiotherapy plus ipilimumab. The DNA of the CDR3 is TGTGCCAGCAGCCAGGACGGGACTAGCGGGAGTTCGGTAGATACGCAGTATTTT. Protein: CASSQDGTSGSSVDTQYF.